The following is a TCR beta chain sequence with its context. Its specificity is unknown. TCRdb's copy holds only in-frame clones and misses some; the assay was immunoSEQ multiplex PCR. Of 5,000 to 6,500 clones in the sample, approximately 92% were seen once. This specimen belongs to a study of memory CD8 T cells in hepatitis C reinfection. CDR3 size: 15 residues. V trimming: 5 bases; J trimming: 4 bases; junction bases outside the gene matches: 8. CDR1 is LNHNV and CDR2 is YYDKDF in the germline V gene (reference sequence). Whole-study findings and limits: Conclusions on public clonotypes and secondary clearance were not definitive with five donors.

Time point meaning: pre-reinfection, 55 to 20 weeks before reinfection detection. Sorted cells were sequenced directly ex vivo without any in vitro expansion. Total naive CD8 T cells were sorted as viable CD3+ CD8+ CD45RO- cells from a couple of donors. V gene TRBV15 combines with J gene TRBJ2-7; 10 nucleotides line up with TRBD1. The material sequenced was naive CD8+ T cells sorted from blood. This receptor was taken from a middle-aged man with hepatitis C virus infection. The CDR3 here is CATSGLGQGLYEQYF. CDR3 DNA sequence: TGTGCCACCAGCGGGCTGGGACAGGGGTTGTACGAGCAGTACTTC.